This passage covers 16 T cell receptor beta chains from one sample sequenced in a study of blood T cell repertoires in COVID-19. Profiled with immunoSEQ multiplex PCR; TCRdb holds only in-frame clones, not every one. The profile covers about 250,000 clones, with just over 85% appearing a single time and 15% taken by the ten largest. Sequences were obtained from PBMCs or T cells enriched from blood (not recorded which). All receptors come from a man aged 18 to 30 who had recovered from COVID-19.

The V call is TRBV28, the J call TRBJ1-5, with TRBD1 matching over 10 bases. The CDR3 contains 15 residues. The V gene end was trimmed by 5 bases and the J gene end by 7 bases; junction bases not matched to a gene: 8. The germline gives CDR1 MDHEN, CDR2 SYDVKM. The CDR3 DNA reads TGTGCCAGCAGTAAGACAGGGGGCCCCGGACAGCCCCAGCATTTT. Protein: CASSKTGGPGQPQHF.

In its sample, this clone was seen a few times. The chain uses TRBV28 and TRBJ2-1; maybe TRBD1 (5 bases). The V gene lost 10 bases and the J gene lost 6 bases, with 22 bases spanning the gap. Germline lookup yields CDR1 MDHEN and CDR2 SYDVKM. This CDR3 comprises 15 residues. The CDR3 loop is CATGFPGARGNEQFF. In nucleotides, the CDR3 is TGTGCCACCGGTTTCCCCGGTGCTAGGGGCAATGAGCAGTTCTTC.

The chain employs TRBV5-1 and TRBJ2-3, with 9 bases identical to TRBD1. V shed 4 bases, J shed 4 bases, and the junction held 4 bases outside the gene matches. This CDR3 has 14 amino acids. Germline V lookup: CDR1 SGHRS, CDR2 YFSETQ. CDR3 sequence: CASSHRGPSDTQYF. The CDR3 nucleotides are TGCGCCAGCAGCCACAGGGGGCCATCAGATACGCAGTATTTT.

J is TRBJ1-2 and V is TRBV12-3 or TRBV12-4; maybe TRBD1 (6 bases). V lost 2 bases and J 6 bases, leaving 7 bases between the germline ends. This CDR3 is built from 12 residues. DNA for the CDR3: TGTGCCAGCAGTTTACCAGGGGATGGCTACACCTTC. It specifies CASSLPGDGYTF.

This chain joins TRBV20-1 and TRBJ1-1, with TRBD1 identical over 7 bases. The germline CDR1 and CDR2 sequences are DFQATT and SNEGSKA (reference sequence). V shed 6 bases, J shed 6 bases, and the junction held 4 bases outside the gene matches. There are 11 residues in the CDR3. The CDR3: CSAAQGAEAFF. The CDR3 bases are TGCAGTGCCGCGCAGGGGGCTGAAGCTTTCTTT.

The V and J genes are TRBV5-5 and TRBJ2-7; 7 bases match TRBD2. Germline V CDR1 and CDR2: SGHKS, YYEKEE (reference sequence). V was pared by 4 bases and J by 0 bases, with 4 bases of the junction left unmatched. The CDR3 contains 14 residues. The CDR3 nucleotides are TGTGCCAGCAGCAATAGCGGGTCCTCCTACGAGCAGTACTTC. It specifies CASSNSGSSYEQYF.

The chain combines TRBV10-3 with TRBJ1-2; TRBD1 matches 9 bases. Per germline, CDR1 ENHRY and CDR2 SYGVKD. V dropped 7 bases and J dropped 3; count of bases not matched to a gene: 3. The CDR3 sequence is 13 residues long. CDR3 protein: CAITRTGDYGYTF. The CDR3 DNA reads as TGTGCCATCACCAGGACAGGGGACTATGGCTACACCTTC.

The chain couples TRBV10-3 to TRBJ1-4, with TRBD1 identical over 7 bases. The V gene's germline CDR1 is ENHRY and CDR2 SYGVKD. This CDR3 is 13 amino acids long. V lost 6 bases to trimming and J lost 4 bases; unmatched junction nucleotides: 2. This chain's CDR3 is CAISRDSNEKLFF. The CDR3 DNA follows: TGTGCCATCAGCCGGGACAGTAATGAAAAACTGTTTTTT.

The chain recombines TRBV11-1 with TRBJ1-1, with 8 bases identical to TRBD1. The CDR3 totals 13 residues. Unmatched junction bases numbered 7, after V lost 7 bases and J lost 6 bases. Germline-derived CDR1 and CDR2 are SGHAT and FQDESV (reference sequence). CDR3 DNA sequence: TGTGCCAGCACCTGGACAGGGAGCCCTGAAGCTTTCTTT. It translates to CASTWTGSPEAFF.

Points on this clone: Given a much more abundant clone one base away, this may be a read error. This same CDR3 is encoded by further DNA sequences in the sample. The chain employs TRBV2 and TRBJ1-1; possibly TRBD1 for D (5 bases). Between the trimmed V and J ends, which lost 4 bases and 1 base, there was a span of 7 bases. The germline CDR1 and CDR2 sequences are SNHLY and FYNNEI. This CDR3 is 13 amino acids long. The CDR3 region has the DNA TGTGCCAGCAGTGGCCAGGGGAACACTGAAGCTTTCTTT. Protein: CASSGQGNTEAFF.

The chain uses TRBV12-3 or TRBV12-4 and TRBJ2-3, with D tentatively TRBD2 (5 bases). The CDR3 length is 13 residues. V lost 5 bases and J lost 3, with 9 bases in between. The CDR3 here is CASSQTRTDTQYF. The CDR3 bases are TGTGCCAGCAGTCAAACTAGGACAGATACGCAGTATTTT.

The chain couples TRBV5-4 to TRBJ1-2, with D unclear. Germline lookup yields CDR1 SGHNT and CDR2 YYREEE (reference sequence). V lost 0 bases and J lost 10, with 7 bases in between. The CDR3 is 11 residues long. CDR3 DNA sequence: TGTGCCAGCAGCTTGGGGCCTGACTACACCTTC. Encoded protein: CASSLGPDYTF. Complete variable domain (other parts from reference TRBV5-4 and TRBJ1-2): ETGVTQSPTHLIKTRGQQVTLRCSSQSGHNTVSWYQQALGQGPQFIFQYYREEENGRGNFPPRFSGLQFPNYSSELNVNALELDDSALYLCASSLGPDYTFGSGTRLTVV.

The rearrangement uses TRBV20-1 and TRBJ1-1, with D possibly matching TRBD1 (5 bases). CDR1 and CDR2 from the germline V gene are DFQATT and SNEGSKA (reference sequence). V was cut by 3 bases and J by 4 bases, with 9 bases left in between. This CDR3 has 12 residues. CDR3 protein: CSASQGRTEAFF. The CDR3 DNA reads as TGCAGTGCTAGTCAGGGTCGCACTGAAGCTTTCTTT.

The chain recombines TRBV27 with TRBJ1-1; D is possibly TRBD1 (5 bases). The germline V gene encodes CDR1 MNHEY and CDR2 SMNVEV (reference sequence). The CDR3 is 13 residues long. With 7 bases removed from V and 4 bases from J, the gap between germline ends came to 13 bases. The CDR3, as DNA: TGTGCCAGCATGATGCGGGGGTTCACTGAAGCTTTCTTT. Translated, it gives CASMMRGFTEAFF.

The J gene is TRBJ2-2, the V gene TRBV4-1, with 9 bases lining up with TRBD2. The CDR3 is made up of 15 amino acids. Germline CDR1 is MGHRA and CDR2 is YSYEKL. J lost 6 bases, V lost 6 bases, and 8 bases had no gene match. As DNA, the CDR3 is TGCGCCAGCAGTGGTGGCGGGGGGGCCTCCGGGGAGCTGTTTTTT. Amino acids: CASSGGGGASGELFF.

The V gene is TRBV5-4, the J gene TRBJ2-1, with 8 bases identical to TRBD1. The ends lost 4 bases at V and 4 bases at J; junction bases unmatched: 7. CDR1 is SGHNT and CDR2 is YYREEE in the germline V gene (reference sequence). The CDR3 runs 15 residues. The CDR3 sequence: CASSRGQGDYNEQFF. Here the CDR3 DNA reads TGTGCCAGCAGCCGCGGACAGGGAGATTACAATGAGCAGTTCTTC.